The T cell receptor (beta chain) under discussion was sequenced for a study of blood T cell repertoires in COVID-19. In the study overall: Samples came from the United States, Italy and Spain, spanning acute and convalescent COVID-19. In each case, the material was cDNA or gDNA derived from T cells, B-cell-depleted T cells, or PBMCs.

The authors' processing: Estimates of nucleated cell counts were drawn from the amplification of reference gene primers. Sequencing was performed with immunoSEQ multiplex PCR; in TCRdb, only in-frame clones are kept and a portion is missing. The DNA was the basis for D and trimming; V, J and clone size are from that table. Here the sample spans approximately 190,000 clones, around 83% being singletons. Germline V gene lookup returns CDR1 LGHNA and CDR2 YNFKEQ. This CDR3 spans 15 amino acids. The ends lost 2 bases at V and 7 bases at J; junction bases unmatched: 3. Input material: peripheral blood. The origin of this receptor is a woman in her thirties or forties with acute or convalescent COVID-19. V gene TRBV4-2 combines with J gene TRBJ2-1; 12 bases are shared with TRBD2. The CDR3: CASSQRTSGVNEQFF. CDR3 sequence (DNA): TGTGCCAGCAGCCAAAGGACTAGCGGGGTGAATGAGCAGTTCTTC.